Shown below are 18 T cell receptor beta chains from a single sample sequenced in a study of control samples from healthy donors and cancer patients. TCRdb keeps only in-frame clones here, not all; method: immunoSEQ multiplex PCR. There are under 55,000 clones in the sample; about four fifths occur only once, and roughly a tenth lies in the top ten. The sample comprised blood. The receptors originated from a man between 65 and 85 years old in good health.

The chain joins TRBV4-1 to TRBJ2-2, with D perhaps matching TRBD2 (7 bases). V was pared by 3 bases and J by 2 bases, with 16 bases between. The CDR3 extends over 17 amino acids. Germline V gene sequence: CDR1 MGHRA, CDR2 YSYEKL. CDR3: CASSQGYRDYNTGELFF. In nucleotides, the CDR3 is TGCGCCAGCAGCCAGGGTTACAGGGACTATAACACCGGGGAGCTGTTTTTT.

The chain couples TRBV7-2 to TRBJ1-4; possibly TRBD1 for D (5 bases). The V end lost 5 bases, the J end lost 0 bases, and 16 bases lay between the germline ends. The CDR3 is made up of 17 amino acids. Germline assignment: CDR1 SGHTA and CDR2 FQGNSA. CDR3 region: CASSRSGFRATNEKLFF. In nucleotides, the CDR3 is TGTGCCAGCAGCCGGTCAGGGTTTAGGGCAACTAATGAAAAACTGTTTTTT. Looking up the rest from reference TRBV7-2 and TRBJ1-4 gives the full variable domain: GAGVSQSPSNKVTEKGKDVELRCDPISGHTALYWYRQSLGQGLEFLIYFQGNSAPDKSGLPSDRFSAERTGGSVSTLTIQRTQQEDSAVYLCASSRSGFRATNEKLFFGSGTQLSVL.

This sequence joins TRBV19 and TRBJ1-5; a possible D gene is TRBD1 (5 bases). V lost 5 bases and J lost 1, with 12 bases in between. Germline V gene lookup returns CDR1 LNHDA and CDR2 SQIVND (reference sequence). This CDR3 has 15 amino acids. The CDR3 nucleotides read TGTGCCAGTAGTGACCGGGACGGAAGCAATCAGCCCCAGCATTTT. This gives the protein CASSDRDGSNQPQHF.

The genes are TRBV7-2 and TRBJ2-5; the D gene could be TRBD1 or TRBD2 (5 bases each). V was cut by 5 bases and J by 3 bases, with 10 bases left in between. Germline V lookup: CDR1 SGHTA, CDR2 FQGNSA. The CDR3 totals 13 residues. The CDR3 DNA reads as TGTGCCAGCAGCCCGGGGCCGGAAGAGACCCAGTACTTC. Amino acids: CASSPGPEETQYF.

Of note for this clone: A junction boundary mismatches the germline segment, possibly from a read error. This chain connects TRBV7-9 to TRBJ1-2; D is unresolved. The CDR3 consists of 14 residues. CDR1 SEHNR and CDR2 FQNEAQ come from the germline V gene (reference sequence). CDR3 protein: CASSLNAGDYGYTF. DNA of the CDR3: TGTGCCAGCAGCTTGAATGCGGGAGACTACGGCTACACCTTC.

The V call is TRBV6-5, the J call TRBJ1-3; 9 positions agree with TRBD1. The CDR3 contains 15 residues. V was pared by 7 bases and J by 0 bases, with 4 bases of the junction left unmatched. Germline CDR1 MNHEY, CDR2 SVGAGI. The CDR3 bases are TGTGCCAGCACGGAGACAGGGGGCTCTGGAAACACCATATATTTT. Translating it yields CASTETGGSGNTIYF.

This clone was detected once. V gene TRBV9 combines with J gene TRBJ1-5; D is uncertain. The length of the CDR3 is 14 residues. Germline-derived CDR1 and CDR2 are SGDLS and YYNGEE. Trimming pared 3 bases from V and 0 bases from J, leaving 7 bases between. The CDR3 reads CASSGRYSNQPQHF. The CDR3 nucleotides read TGTGCCAGCAGCGGACGGTATAGCAATCAGCCCCAGCATTTT.

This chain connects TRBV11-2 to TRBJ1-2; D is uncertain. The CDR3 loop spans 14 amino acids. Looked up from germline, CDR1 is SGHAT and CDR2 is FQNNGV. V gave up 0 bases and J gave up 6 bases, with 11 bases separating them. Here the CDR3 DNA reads TGTGCCAGCAGCTTAGATCTTGTATCGGATGGCTACACCTTC. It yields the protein CASSLDLVSDGYTF.

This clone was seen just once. CDR3 loop: CASTPDRVDINGYTF. The CDR3 region has the DNA TGTGCCAGCACCCCGGACAGGGTTGATATTAATGGCTACACCTTC. The chain joins TRBV21-1 to TRBJ1-2; TRBD1 reflects the table's D call only, with no check against the DNA. TRBV21-1 is a known pseudogene. The CDR3 has 15 amino acids.

For the CDR3, the DNA is TGCAGCGCCACGAAGGGCGGCCAAAACACTGAAGCTTTCTTT. It encodes CSATKGGQNTEAFF. The chain couples TRBV29-1 to TRBJ1-1; D uncertain. V was cut by 7 bases and J by 2 bases, with 17 bases left in between. Germline assignment: CDR1 SQVTM and CDR2 ANQGSEA. The CDR3 contains 14 residues.

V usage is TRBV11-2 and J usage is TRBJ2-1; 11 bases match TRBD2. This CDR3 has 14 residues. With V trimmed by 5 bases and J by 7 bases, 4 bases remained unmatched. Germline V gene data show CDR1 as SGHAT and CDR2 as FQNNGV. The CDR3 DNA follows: TGTGCCAGCAGCAGACTAGCGGGGCTTAATGAGCAGTTCTTC. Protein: CASSRLAGLNEQFF.

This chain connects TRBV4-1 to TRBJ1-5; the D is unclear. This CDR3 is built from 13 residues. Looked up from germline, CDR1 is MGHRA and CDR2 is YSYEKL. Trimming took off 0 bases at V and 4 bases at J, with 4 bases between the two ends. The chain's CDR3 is CASSQDRNQPQHF. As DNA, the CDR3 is TGCGCCAGCAGCCAAGACAGGAATCAGCCCCAGCATTTT.

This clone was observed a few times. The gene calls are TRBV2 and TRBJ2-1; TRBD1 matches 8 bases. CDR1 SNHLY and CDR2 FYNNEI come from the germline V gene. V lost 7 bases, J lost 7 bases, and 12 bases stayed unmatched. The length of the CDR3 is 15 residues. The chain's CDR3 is CASNPQGVALNEQFF. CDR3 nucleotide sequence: TGTGCCAGCAACCCACAGGGGGTTGCTCTTAATGAGCAGTTCTTC.

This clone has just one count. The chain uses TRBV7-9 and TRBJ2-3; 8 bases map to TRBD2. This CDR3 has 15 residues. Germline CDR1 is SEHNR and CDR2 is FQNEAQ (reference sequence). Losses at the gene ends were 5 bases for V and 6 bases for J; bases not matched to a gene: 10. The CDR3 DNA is TGTGCCAGCAGCAAAACCAGCGGGGGTTCTGATACGCAGTATTTT. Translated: CASSKTSGGSDTQYF. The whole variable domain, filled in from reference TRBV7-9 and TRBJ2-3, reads DTGVSQNPRHKITKRGQNVTFRCDPISEHNRLYWYRQTLGQGPEFLTYFQNEAQLEKSRLLSDRFSAERPKGSFSTLEIQRTEQGDSAMYLCASSKTSGGSDTQYFGPGTRLTVL.

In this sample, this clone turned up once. For the CDR3, the DNA is TGTGCCAGCTCCCCATCGGCGACGGGCTACGAGCAGTACTTC. Protein sequence: CASSPSATGYEQYF. V is TRBV18 and J is TRBJ2-7; D call uncertain. Between the trimmed V and J ends, which lost 6 bases and 3 bases, there was a span of 15 bases. CDR1 is KGHSH and CDR2 is LQKENI in the germline V gene. The CDR3 sequence is 14 residues long.

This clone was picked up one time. The CDR3 bases are TGTGCCAGCAGCTTAGACGATCAGCCCCAGCATTTT. As protein: CASSLDDQPQHF. The V call is TRBV5-4, the J call TRBJ1-5; D is unclear. The CDR3 consists of 12 residues. Per germline, CDR1 SGHNT and CDR2 YYREEE (reference sequence). The V gene lost 2 bases and the J gene lost 5 bases, with 5 bases spanning the gap.

CDR3 residues: CASSYRDRTYNEQFF. CDR3 coding DNA: TGTGCCAGCAGCTACCGGGACAGGACCTACAATGAGCAGTTCTTC. The rearrangement uses TRBV2 and TRBJ2-1; TRBD1 aligns across 8 bases. Germline CDR1 and CDR2: SNHLY and FYNNEI. The CDR3 has 15 amino acids. Trimming cost V 6 bases and J 2 bases; bases outside gene matches: 6.

Here the CDR3 reads CASGVGNTIYF. The CDR3 nucleotides are TGTGCCAGTGGGGTTGGAAACACCATATATTTT. The chain is built from TRBV28 and TRBJ1-3; D gene uncertain. This CDR3 comprises 11 residues. Trimming pared 9 bases from V and 3 bases from J, leaving 6 bases between. Germline loops: CDR1 MDHEN, CDR2 SYDVKM.